This T cell receptor beta chain was obtained from a study of T cells in pancreatic ductal adenocarcinoma. Study conclusions and caveats: Tumor samples had fewer productive templates and around 7.2-fold fewer unique clonotypes than blood. No significant tumor-blood clonality difference; means were about 0.12 and 0.073.

Surgery without prior neoadjuvant therapy was the treatment of the selected pancreatic ductal adenocarcinoma patients. The method was immunoSEQ multiplex PCR; TCRdb's version includes in-frame clones alone and lacks a portion of them. The sample shows roughly 100,000 clones, around 96% of them seen only once. The sample holds one count of this clone. Its specificity is unknown. CDR3 length equals 15 residues. The germline V gene encodes CDR1 MNHEY and CDR2 SVGAGI. V gave up 3 bases and J gave up 4 bases, with 16 bases separating them. This TCR was sampled from a human donor with pancreatic ductal adenocarcinoma. The V gene is TRBV6-5, the J gene TRBJ2-7, with D uncertain. Sequencing was done on a sample of PBMCs. CDR3: CASSYEKIGSYEQYF. DNA of the CDR3: TGTGCCAGCAGTTATGAGAAAATCGGGTCTTACGAGCAGTACTTC.